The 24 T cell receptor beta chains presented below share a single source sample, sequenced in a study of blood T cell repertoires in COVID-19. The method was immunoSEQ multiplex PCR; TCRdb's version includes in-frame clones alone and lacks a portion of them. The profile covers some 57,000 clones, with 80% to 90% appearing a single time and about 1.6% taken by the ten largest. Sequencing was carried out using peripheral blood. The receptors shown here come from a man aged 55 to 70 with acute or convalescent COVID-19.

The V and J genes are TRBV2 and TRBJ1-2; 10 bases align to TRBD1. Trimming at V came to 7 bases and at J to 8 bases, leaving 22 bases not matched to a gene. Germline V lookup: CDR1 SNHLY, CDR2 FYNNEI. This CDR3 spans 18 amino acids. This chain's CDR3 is CASTLLTGTGAPWGGYTF. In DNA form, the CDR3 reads TGTGCCAGCACCCTATTAACCGGGACAGGGGCGCCCTGGGGGGGCTACACCTTC.

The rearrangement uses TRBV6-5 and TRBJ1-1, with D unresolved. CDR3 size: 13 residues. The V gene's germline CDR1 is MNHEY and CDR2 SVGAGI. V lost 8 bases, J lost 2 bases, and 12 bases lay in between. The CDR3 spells CASRGIGNTEAFF. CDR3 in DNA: TGTGCCAGCCGGGGAATAGGAAACACTGAAGCTTTCTTT.

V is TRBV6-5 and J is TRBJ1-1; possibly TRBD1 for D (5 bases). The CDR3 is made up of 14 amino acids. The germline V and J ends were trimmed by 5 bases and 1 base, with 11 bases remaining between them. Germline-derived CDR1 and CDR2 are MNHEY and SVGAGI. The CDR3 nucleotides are TGTGCCAGCAGTAAACAGGAGACGAACACTGAAGCTTTCTTT. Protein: CASSKQETNTEAFF.

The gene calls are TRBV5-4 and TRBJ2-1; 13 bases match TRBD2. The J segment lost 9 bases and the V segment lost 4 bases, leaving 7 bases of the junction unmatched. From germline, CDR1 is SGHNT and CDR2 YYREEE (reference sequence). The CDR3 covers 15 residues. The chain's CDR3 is CASSILAGGVGEQFF. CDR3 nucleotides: TGTGCCAGCAGCATACTAGCGGGGGGGGTAGGTGAGCAGTTCTTC.

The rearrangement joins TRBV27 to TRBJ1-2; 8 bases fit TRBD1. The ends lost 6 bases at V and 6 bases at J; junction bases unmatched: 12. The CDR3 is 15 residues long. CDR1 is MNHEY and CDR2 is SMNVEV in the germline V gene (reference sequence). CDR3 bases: TGTGCCAGCAGGATCCGACAGGGGAACATCGATGGCTACACCTTC. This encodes CASRIRQGNIDGYTF.

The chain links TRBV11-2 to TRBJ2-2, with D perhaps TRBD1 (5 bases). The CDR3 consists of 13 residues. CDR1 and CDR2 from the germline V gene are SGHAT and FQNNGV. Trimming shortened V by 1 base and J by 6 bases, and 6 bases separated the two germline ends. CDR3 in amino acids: CASSLGGSGELFF. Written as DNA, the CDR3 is TGTGCCAGCAGCTTAGGGGGCTCCGGGGAGCTGTTTTTT.

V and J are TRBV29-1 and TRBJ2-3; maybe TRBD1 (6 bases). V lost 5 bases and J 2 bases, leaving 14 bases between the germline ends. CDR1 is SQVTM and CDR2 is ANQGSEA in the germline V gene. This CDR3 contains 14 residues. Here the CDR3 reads CSVPTGTNTDTQYF. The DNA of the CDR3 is TGCAGCGTTCCTACAGGGACCAACACAGATACGCAGTATTTT.

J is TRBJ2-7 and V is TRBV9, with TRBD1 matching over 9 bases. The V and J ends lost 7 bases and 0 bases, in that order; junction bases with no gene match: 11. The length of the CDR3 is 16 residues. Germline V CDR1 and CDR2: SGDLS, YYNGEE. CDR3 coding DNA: TGTGCCAGCTCTAGGACAGGGGATTACCTCTCCTACGAGCAGTACTTC. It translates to CASSRTGDYLSYEQYF. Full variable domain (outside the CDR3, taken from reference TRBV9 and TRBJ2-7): DSGVTQTPKHLITATGQRVTLRCSPRSGDLSVYWYQQSLDQGLQFLIQYYNGEERAKGNILERFSAQQFPDLHSELNLSSLELGDSALYFCASSRTGDYLSYEQYFGPGTRLTVT.

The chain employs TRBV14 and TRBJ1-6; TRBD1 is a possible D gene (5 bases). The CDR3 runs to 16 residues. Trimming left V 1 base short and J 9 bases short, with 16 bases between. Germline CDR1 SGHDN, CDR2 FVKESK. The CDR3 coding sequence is TGTGCCAGCAGCCAAGTCGGTTCCCAGGGAGGTTCACCCCTCCACTTT. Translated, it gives CASSQVGSQGGSPLHF.

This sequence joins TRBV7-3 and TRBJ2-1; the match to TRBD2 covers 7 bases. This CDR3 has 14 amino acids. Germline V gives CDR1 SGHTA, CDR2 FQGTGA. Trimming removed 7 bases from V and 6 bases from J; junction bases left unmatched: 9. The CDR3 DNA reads TGTGCCAGCAAAAGAGCGGGGTCTGTCAATGAGCAGTTCTTC. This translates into CASKRAGSVNEQFF.

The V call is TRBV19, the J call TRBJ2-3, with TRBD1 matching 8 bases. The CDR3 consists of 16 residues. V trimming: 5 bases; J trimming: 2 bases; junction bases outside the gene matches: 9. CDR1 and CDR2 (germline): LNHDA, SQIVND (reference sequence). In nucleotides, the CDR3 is TGTGCCAGTAGTTTAATGCCAGGGGGCGCCACAGATACGCAGTATTTT. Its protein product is CASSLMPGGATDTQYF.

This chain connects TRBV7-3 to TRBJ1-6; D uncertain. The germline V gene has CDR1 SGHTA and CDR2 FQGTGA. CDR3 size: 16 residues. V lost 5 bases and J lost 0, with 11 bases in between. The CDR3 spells CASSRFPGSYNSPLHF. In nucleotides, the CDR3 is TGTGCCAGCAGCAGATTCCCGGGCTCCTATAATTCACCCCTCCACTTT.

The CDR3 reads CASSFGGDTDTQYF. CDR3 DNA: TGTGCCAGCAGCTTCGGAGGGGACACAGATACGCAGTATTTT. This chain connects TRBV7-3 to TRBJ2-3; maybe TRBD2 (6 bases). The CDR3 loop spans 14 amino acids. Germline loops: CDR1 SGHTA, CDR2 FQGTGA. The V and J ends lost 3 bases and 2 bases respectively, with 9 bases between them.

CDR3 coding DNA: TGTGCCAGAAATCCCCCCCAGGGCAGTAATTCACCCCTCCACTTT. Amino acids: CARNPPQGSNSPLHF. This chain joins TRBV7-9 and TRBJ1-6, with a possible D match to TRBD1 (5 bases). V lost 9 bases and J lost 6, with 18 bases in between. The CDR3 runs to 15 residues. The germline CDR1 and CDR2 sequences are SEHNR and FQNEAQ (reference sequence).

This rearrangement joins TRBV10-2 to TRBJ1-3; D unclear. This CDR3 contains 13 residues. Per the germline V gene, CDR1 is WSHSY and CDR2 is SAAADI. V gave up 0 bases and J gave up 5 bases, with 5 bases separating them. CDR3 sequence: CASSESPRNTIYF. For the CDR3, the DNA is TGCGCCAGCAGTGAGTCCCCTCGAAACACCATATATTTT.

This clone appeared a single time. The CDR3 DNA sequence: TGTGCCACCAGTCAGGGGATGAACACTGAAGCTTTCTTT. This encodes CATSQGMNTEAFF. The V call is TRBV24-1, the J call TRBJ1-1; D may be TRBD1 (6 bases). This CDR3 region has 13 residues. Germline lookup yields CDR1 KGHDR and CDR2 SFDVKD. Trimming removed 6 bases at V and 0 bases at J, with 7 bases between.

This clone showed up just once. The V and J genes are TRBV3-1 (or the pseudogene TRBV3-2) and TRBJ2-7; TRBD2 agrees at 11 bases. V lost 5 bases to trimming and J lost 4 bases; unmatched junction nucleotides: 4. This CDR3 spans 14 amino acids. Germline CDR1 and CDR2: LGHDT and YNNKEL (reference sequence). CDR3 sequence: CASSTTSGGYEQYF. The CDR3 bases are TGTGCCAGCAGCACCACTAGCGGGGGTTACGAGCAGTACTTC.

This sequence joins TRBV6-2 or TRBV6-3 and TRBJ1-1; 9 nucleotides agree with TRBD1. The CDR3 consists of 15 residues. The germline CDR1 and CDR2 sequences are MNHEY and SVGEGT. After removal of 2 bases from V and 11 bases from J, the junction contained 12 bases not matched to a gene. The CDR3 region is CASSYREGTGFAAFF. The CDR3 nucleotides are TGTGCCAGCAGTTACCGAGAAGGGACAGGGTTCGCGGCTTTCTTT.

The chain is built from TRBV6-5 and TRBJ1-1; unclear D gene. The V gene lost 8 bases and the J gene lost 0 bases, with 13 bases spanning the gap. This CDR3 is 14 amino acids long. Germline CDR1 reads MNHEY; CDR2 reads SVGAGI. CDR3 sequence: CASSRPTVNTEAFF. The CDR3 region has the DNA TGTGCCAGCTCCAGACCAACAGTGAACACTGAAGCTTTCTTT.

DNA for the CDR3: TGTGCTAGTGGCGGGACTAGCGGGGGGAACACCGGGGAGCTGTTTTTT. Translated: CASGGTSGGNTGELFF. This chain joins TRBV12-5 and TRBJ2-2; 14 bases line up with TRBD2. There are 16 residues in the CDR3. The V segment lost 6 bases and the J segment 1 base; nucleotides outside the gene matches: 1. Per the germline V gene, CDR1 is LGHNT and CDR2 is FRNRAP.

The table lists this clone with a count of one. CDR3 sequence: CASEHAEGGSNQPQHF. Written as DNA, the CDR3 is TGTGCCAGCGAACACGCCGAGGGGGGGAGCAATCAGCCCCAGCATTTT. The V and J genes are TRBV2 and TRBJ1-5, with D maybe TRBD1 (6 bases). The CDR3 is 16 amino acids. Deletions cut 8 bases from V and 1 base from J, with 18 bases between. CDR1 is SNHLY and CDR2 is FYNNEI in the germline V gene.

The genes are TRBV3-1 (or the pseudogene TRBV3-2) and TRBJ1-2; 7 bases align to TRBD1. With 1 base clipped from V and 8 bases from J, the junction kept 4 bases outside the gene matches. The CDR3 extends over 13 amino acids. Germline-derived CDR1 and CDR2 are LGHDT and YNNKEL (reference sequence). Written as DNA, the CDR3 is TGTGCCAGCAGCCAAGGAGGGGGCAAAGGCTACACCTTC. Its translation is CASSQGGGKGYTF.

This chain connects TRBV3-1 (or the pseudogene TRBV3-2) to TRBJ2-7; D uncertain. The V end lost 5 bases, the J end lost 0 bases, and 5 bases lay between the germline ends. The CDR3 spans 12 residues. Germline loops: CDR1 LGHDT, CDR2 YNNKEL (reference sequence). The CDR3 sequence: CASSANSYEQYF. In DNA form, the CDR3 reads TGTGCCAGCAGCGCGAACTCCTACGAGCAGTACTTC.

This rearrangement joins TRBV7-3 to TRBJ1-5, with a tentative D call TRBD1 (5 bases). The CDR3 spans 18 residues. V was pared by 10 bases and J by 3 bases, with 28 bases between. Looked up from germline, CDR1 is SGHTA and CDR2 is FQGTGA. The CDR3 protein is CAKLSRGVISGDNQPQHF. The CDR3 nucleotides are TGTGCCAAACTCAGCCGGGGGGTGATATCTGGTGACAATCAGCCCCAGCATTTT.